This T cell receptor (beta chain) was documented in a study of identical twins. Via MiXCR, TCRdb re-called the 5' RACE reads, giving one row per CDR3 protein. The sample comprises more than 200,000 distinct CDR3 sequences, over 11% of which are singletons, and around 9.5% rests with the top ten. V lost 6 bases and J lost 2, with 11 bases in between. Per the germline V gene, CDR1 is SGHVS and CDR2 is FNYEAQ. This CDR3 has 15 residues. The chain joins TRBV7-6 to TRBJ2-6, with a possible D match to TRBD1 (7 bases). Sequencing was performed on memory (CD45RO+) T cells sorted from blood. The TCR comes from a woman under 30 in good health. CDR3 coding DNA: TGTGCCAGCAGTTCCAGGGGGGCTGGGGCCAACGTCCTGACTTTC. Translation gives CASSSRGAGANVLTF.